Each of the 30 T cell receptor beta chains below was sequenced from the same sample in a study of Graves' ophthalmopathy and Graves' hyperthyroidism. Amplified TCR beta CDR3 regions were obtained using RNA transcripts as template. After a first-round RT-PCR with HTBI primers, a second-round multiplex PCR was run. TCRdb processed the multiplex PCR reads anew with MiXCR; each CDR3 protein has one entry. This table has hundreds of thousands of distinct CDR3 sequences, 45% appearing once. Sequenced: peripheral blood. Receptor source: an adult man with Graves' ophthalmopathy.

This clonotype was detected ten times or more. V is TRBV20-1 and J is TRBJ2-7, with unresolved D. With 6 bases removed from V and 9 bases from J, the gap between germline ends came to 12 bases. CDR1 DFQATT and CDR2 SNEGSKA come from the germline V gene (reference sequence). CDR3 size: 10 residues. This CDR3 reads CSAQGFAQYF. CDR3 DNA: TGCAGTGCCCAAGGCTTTGCGCAGTACTTC.

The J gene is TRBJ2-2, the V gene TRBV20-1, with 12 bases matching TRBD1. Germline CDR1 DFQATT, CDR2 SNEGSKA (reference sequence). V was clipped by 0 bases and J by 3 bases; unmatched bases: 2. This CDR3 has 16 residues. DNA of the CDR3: TGCAGTGCTAGAGATGGGACAGGGGGCGACACCGGGGAGCTGTTTTTT. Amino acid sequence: CSARDGTGGDTGELFF.

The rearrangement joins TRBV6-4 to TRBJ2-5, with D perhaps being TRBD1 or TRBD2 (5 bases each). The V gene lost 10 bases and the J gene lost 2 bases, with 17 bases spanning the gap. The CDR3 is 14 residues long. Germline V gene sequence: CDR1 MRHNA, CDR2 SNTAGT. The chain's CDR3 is CANTVEGPQETQYF. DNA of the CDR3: TGTGCCAACACGGTCGAGGGGCCACAAGAGACCCAGTACTTC.

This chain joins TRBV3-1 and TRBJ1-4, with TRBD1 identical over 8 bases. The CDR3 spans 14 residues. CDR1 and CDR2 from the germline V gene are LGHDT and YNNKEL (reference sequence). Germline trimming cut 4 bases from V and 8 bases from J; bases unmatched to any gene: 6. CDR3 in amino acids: CASSPDRVREKLFF. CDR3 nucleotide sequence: TGTGCCAGCAGCCCGGACAGGGTTCGCGAAAAACTGTTTTTT.

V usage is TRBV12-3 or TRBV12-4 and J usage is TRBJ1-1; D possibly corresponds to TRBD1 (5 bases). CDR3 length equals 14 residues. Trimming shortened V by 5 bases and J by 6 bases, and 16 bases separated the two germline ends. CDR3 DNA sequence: TGTGCCAGCAGTCCCCGGGGAGGGACGGCTGAAGCTTTCTTT. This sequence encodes CASSPRGGTAEAFF.

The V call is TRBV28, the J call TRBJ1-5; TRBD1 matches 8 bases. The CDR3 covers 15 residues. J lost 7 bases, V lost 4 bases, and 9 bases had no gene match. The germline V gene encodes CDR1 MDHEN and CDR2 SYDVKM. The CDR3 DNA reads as TGTGCCAGCAGTTCTACTACAGGGGACAGGCAGCCCCAGCATTTT. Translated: CASSSTTGDRQPQHF. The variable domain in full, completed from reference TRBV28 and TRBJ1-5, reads DVKVTQSSRYLVKRTGEKVFLECVQDMDHENMFWYRQDPGLGLRLIYFSYDVKMKEKGDIPEGYSVSREKKERFSLILESASTNQTSMYLCASSSTTGDRQPQHFGDGTRLSIL.

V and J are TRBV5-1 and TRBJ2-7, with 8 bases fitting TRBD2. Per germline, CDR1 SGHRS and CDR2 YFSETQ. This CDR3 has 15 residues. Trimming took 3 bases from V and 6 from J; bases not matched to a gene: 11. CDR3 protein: CASSSAGEAGVEQYF. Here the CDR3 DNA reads TGCGCCAGCAGCTCCGCAGGAGAAGCGGGAGTCGAGCAGTACTTC.

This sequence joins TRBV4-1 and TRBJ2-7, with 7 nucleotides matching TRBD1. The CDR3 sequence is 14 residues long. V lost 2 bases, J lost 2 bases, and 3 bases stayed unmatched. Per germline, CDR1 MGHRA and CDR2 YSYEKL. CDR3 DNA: TGCGCCAGCAGCCAACAGGGGGAAGCCTACGAGCAGTACTTC. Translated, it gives CASSQQGEAYEQYF.

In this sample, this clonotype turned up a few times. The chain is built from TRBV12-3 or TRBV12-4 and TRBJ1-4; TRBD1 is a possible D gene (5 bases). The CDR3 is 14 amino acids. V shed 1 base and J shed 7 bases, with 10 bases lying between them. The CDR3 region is CASSLGQGSEKLFF. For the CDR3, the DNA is TGTGCCAGCAGTTTAGGGCAGGGTAGTGAAAAACTGTTTTTT.

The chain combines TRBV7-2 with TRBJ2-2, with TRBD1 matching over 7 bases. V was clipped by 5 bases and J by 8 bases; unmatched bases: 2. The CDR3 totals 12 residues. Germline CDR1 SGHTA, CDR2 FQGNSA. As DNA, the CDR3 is TGTGCCAGCAGCCTGGGACAGGGGGAGCTGTTTTTT. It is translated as CASSLGQGELFF.

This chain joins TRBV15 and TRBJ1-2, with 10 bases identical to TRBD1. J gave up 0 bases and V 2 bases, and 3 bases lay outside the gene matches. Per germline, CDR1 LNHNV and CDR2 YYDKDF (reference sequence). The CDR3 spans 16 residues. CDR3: CATSRTGQGANYGYTF. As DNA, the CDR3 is TGTGCCACCAGCAGAACTGGACAGGGGGCTAACTATGGCTACACCTTC. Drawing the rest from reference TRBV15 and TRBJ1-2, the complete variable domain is DAMVIQNPRYQVTQFGKPVTLSCSQTLNHNVMYWYQQKSSQAPKLLFHYYDKDFNNEADTPDNFQSRRPNTSFCFLDIRSPGLGDTAMYLCATSRTGQGANYGYTFGSGTRLTVV.

The CDR3 region has the DNA TGCGCCAGCAGCTTGCCAGGGGTCACCGGGGAGCTGTTTTTT. It encodes CASSLPGVTGELFF. The chain couples TRBV5-1 to TRBJ2-2, with D perhaps matching TRBD1 (6 bases). CDR3 size: 14 residues. From germline, CDR1 is SGHRS and CDR2 YFSETQ. The V end lost 1 base, the J end lost 4 bases, and 8 bases lay between the germline ends.

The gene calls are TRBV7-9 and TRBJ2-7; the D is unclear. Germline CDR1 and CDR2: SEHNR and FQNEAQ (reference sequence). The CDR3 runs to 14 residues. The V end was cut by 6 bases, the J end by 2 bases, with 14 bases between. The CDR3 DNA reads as TGTGCCAGCAGTGATGACCGAGCAACCTACGAGCAGTACTTC. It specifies CASSDDRATYEQYF. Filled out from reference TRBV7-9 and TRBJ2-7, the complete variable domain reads DTGVSQNPRHKITKRGQNVTFRCDPISEHNRLYWYRQTLGQGPEFLTYFQNEAQLEKSRLLSDRFSAERPKGSFSTLEIQRTEQGDSAMYLCASSDDRATYEQYFGPGTRLTVT.

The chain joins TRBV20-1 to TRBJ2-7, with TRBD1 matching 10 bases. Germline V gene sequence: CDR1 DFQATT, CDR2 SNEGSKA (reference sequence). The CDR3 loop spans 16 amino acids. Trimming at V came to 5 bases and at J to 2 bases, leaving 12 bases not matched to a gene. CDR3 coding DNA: TGCAGTGCTCCCCTGTTGGGGGACAGGGGTGCCTACGAGCAGTACTTC. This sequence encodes CSAPLLGDRGAYEQYF.

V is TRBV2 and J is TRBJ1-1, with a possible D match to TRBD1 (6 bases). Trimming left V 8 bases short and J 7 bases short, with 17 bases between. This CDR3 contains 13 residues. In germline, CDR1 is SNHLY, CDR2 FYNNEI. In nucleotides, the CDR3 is TGTGCCAGCGGAAAGGGGGAGTCATATGAAGCTTTCTTT. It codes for CASGKGESYEAFF.

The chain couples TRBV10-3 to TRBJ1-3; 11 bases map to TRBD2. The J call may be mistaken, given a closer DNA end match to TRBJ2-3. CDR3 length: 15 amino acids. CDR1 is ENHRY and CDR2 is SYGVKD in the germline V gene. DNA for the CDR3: TGTGCCATCAGGACTAGCGGGACCCTCGATGATACGCAGTATTTT. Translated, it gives CAIRTSGTLDDTQYF.

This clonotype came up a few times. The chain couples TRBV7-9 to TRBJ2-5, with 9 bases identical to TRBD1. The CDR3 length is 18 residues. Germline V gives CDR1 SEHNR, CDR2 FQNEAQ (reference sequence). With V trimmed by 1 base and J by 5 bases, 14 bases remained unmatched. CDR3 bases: TGTGCCAGCAGCTTAGAACTTACAGGGGGCCCTCGCGGGGAGACCCAGTACTTC. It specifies CASSLELTGGPRGETQYF. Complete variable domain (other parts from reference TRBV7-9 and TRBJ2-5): DTGVSQNPRHKITKRGQNVTFRCDPISEHNRLYWYRQTLGQGPEFLTYFQNEAQLEKSRLLSDRFSAERPKGSFSTLEIQRTEQGDSAMYLCASSLELTGGPRGETQYFGPGTRLLVL.

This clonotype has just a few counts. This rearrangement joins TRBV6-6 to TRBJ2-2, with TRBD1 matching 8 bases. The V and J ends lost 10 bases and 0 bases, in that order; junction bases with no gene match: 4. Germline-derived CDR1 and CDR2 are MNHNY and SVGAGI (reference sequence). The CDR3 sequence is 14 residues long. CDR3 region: CATRTGTNTGELFF. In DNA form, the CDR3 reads TGTGCCACCCGGACAGGGACGAACACCGGGGAGCTGTTTTTT.

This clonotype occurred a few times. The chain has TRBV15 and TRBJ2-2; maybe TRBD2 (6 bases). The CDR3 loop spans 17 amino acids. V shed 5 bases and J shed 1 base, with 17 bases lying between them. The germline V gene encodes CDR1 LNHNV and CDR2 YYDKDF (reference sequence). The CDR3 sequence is CATSPFEVGGNTGELFF. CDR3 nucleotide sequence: TGTGCCACCAGCCCCTTTGAGGTGGGGGGGAACACCGGGGAGCTGTTTTTT. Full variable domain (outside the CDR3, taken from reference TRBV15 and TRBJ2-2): DAMVIQNPRYQVTQFGKPVTLSCSQTLNHNVMYWYQQKSSQAPKLLFHYYDKDFNNEADTPDNFQSRRPNTSFCFLDIRSPGLGDTAMYLCATSPFEVGGNTGELFFGEGSRLTVL.

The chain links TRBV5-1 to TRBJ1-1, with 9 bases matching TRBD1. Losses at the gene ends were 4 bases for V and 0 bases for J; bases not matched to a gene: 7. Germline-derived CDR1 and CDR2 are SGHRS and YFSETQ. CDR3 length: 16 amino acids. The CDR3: CASSGGQGRVNTEAFF. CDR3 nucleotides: TGCGCCAGCAGCGGGGGACAGGGTCGAGTGAACACTGAAGCTTTCTTT.

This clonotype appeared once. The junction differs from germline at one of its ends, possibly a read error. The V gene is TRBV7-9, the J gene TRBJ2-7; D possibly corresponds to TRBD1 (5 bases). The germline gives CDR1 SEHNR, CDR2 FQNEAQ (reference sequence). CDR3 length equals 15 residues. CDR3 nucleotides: TGCGCCAGCAGCCGTGTCACAGGAATTTCCTACGAGCAGTACTTC. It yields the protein CASSRVTGISYEQYF.

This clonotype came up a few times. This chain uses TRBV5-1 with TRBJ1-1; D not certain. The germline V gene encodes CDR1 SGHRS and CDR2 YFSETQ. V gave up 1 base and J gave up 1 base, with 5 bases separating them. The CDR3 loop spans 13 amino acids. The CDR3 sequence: CASSLWENTEAFF. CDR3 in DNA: TGCGCCAGCAGCTTGTGGGAGAACACTGAAGCTTTCTTT.

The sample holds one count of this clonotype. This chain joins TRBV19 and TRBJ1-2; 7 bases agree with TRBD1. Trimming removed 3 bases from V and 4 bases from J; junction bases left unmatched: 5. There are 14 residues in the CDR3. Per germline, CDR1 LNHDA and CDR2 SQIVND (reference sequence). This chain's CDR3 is CASSIDRVPYGYTF. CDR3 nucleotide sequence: TGTGCCAGTAGTATCGACAGGGTACCCTATGGCTACACCTTC.

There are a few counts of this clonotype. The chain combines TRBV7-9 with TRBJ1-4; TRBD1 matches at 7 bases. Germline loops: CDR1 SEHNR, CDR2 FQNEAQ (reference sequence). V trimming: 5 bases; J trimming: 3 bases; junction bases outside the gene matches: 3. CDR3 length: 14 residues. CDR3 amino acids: CASSAGQSNEKLFF. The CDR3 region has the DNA TGTGCCAGCAGCGCGGGACAGTCTAATGAAAAACTGTTTTTT.

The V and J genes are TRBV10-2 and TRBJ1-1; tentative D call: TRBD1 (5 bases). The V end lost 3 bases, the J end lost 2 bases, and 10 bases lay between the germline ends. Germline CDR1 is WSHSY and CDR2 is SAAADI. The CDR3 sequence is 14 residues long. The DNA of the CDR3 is TGCGCCAGCAGTGACCTCACAGGAAACACTGAAGCTTTCTTT. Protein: CASSDLTGNTEAFF.

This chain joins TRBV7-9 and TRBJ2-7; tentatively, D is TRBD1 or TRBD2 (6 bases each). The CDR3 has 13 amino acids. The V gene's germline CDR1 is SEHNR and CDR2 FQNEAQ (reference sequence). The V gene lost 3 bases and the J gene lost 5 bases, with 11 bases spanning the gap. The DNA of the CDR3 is TGTGCCAGCAGCTTTCCCGGGGGCAACGAGCAGTACTTC. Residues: CASSFPGGNEQYF.

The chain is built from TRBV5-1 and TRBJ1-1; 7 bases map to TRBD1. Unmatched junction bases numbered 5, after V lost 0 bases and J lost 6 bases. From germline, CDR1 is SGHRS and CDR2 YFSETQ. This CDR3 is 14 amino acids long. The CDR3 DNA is TGCGCCAGCAGCTTGGGACAGGGTCTTCCTGAAGCTTTCTTT. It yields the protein CASSLGQGLPEAFF.

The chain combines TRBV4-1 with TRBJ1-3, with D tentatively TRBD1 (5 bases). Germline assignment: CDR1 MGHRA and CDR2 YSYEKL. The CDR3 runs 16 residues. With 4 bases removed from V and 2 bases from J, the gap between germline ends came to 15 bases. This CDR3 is CASSLFAGVAGNTIYF. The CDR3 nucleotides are TGCGCCAGCAGCCTTTTTGCGGGGGTAGCTGGAAACACCATATATTTT.

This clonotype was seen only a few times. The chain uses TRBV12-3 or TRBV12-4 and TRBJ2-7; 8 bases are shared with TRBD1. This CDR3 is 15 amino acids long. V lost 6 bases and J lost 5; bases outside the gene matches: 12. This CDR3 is CASSVGGRGQDEQYF. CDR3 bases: TGTGCCAGCAGCGTAGGGGGCAGGGGGCAAGACGAGCAGTACTTC.

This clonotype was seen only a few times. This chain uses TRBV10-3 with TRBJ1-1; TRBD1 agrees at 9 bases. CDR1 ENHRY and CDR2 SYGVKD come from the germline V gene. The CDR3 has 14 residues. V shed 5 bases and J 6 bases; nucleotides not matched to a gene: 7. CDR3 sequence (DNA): TGTGCCATCAGTCCGGGACAGGGTGCCCCTGAAGCTTTCTTT. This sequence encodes CAISPGQGAPEAFF.